The 10 T cell receptor beta chains in this list originate from one sample, sequenced in a study of cytomegalovirus exposure and HLA in healthy donors. The PCR contained 60 Vbeta and 13 Jbeta primers. Assay used: immunoSEQ multiplex PCR; TCRdb lists only in-frame clones, some missing. The sample table sets out around 140,000 clones. Sample: PBMCs. The source is a woman aged 18 to 35 in good health and CMV-seronegative.

Of note for this clone: Mismatch with germline at one junction end may stem from a read error. The chain links TRBV6-5 to TRBJ2-2; 7 nucleotides line up with TRBD2. The CDR3 runs 15 residues. Germline V gene sequence: CDR1 MNHEY, CDR2 SVGAGI. CDR3 sequence: CASSPSGANIGELFF. For the CDR3, the DNA is TGTGCCAGCAGCCCTAGCGGAGCGAACATCGGGGAGCTGTTTTTT.

The chain recombines TRBV4-1 with TRBJ2-7; D is unresolved. The length of the CDR3 is 16 residues. The V gene's germline CDR1 is MGHRA and CDR2 YSYEKL. Deletions cut 0 bases from V and 3 bases from J, with 15 bases between. The CDR3 bases are TGCGCCAGCAGCCAAGATGGGGTAGCCGGAGACTACGAGCAGTACGTC. This encodes CASSQDGVAGDYEQYV.

V and J are TRBV19 and TRBJ2-2; 8 bases map to TRBD2. The CDR3 loop spans 18 amino acids. V was clipped by 0 bases and J by 3 bases; unmatched bases: 9. Germline values: CDR1 LNHDA, CDR2 SQIVND (reference sequence). In DNA, the CDR3 is TGTGCCAGTAGTATAGATTACGGCGGGAGGACGTACACCGGGGAGCTGTTTTTT. It yields the protein CASSIDYGGRTYTGELFF. Combining the CDR3 with reference TRBV19 and TRBJ2-2 gives the whole variable domain DGGITQSPKYLFRKEGQNVTLSCEQNLNHDAMYWYRQDPGQGLRLIYYSQIVNDFQKGDIAEGYSVSREKKESFPLTVTSAQKNPTAFYLCASSIDYGGRTYTGELFFGEGSRLTVL.

The rearrangement links TRBV19 to TRBJ1-5, with TRBD1 identical over 9 bases. Germline V gives CDR1 LNHDA, CDR2 SQIVND (reference sequence). The CDR3 runs 17 residues. V shed 0 bases, J shed 5 bases, and the junction held 8 bases outside the gene matches. CDR3 amino acids: CASSIDPQGALDQPQHF. The CDR3 DNA reads TGTGCCAGTAGTATAGACCCACAGGGGGCCCTAGATCAGCCCCAGCATTTT.

The chain joins TRBV9 to TRBJ1-4, with D tentatively TRBD1 (6 bases). CDR3 length: 15 amino acids. Germline CDR1 and CDR2: SGDLS and YYNGEE. The V end was cut by 0 bases, the J end by 8 bases, with 14 bases between. CDR3: CASSVAGGRGEKLFF. CDR3 sequence (DNA): TGTGCCAGCAGCGTAGCGGGGGGCAGAGGCGAAAAACTGTTTTTT. The entire variable domain, with the rest obtained from reference TRBV9 and TRBJ1-4, is as follows: DSGVTQTPKHLITATGQRVTLRCSPRSGDLSVYWYQQSLDQGLQFLIQYYNGEERAKGNILERFSAQQFPDLHSELNLSSLELGDSALYFCASSVAGGRGEKLFFGSGTQLSVL.

The chain has TRBV2 and TRBJ2-2, with 8 positions matching TRBD1. Germline V gene sequence: CDR1 SNHLY, CDR2 FYNNEI. CDR3 length equals 14 residues. The ends lost 4 bases at V and 8 bases at J; junction bases unmatched: 6. CDR3 in amino acids: CASSGTGGRGELFF. CDR3 sequence (DNA): TGTGCCAGCAGTGGAACAGGGGGTCGGGGGGAGCTGTTTTTT. Full variable domain (remainder filled in from reference TRBV2 and TRBJ2-2): EPEVTQTPSHQVTQMGQEVILRCVPISNHLYFYWYRQILGQKVEFLVSFYNNEISEKSEIFDDQFSVERPDGSNFTLKIRSTKLEDSAMYFCASSGTGGRGELFFGEGSRLTVL.

This chain connects TRBV19 to TRBJ1-4; D is ambiguous. The length of the CDR3 is 15 residues. Germline V CDR1 and CDR2: LNHDA, SQIVND (reference sequence). Trimming pared 6 bases from V and 6 bases from J, leaving 17 bases between. The CDR3: CASRLMGGGYEKLFF. The CDR3 DNA reads as TGTGCCAGTAGACTCATGGGAGGAGGGTATGAAAAACTGTTTTTT.

The genes are TRBV27 and TRBJ2-2, with TRBD2 matching over 7 bases. CDR1 is MNHEY, CDR2 SMNVEV, per germline (reference sequence). Trimming took 0 bases from V and 7 from J; bases not matched to a gene: 11. The CDR3 totals 17 residues. CDR3 loop: CASSLSLGGSFGGELFF. The CDR3 DNA is TGTGCCAGCAGTTTATCGCTAGGCGGGAGTTTTGGCGGGGAGCTGTTTTTT.

V is TRBV18 and J is TRBJ2-7; 9 bases align to TRBD1. The J segment lost 4 bases and the V segment lost 6 bases, leaving 4 bases of the junction unmatched. From germline, CDR1 is KGHSH and CDR2 LQKENI. The CDR3 totals 13 residues. In nucleotides, the CDR3 is TGTGCCAGCTCGCGGACAGGGGCATACGAGCAGTACGTC. Translation: CASSRTGAYEQYV.

The V and J genes are TRBV27 and TRBJ2-7, with TRBD2 matching over 8 bases. CDR3 size: 14 residues. Trimming took 5 bases from V and 3 from J; bases not matched to a gene: 6. CDR1 MNHEY and CDR2 SMNVEV come from the germline V gene (reference sequence). The CDR3 nucleotides read TGTGCCAGCAGTCTCACTAGCGGAAACTACGAGCAGTACTTC. This encodes CASSLTSGNYEQYF.